This T cell receptor (beta chain) was retrieved from a study of cytomegalovirus exposure and HLA in healthy donors. Across the whole study: Earlier sequencing of around 190 million T cells yielded fewer than 140 million unique TCR beta sequences.

Concerning this clone: Antigen: not known.

In the PCR, 60 Vbeta and 13 Jbeta primers were used. TCRdb's copy holds only in-frame clones and misses some; the assay was immunoSEQ multiplex PCR. The table records about 100,000 clones, 65% to 75% of them present only once. After removal of 1 base from V and 5 bases from J, the junction contained 3 bases not matched to a gene. The V gene's germline CDR1 is MDHEN and CDR2 SYDVKM. The CDR3 runs to 15 residues. Whole-study findings and limits: As a later analysis showed, several of the most significant clusters appeared to be linked to common viral pathogens. It was about 180 TCR beta chains that were listed as cytomegalovirus-associated.

The chain employs TRBV28 and TRBJ2-7; 12 nucleotides match TRBD2. This TCR derives from a woman aged 18 to 35 in good health and CMV-seropositive. Sequencing input: PBMCs. CDR3 DNA: TGTGCCAGCAGTTTATCCCGACTAGCGGGAGACGAGCAGTACTTC. Translation gives CASSLSRLAGDEQYF.